This T cell receptor (beta chain) emerged from a study of early T cells in non-severe SARS-CoV-2 infection. Germline-derived CDR1 and CDR2 are MNHEY and SVGEGT. Losses at the gene ends were 4 bases for V and 6 bases for J; bases not matched to a gene: 11. The CDR3 covers 15 residues. There are many counts of this clonotype. TCRdb recomputed calls from the 5' RACE reads with MiXCR, one row per CDR3 protein. The profile shows roughly 51,000 distinct CDR3 sequences, roughly 7.1% of them singletons. The sequences come from whole blood, collected at baseline. This TCR derives from an adult who was a healthcare worker with PCR-confirmed SARS-CoV-2 infection or an uninfected control (not recorded which). The chain employs TRBV6-2 or TRBV6-3 and TRBJ1-2; 7 bases match TRBD1. Here the CDR3 reads CASSFLQGGKDGYTF. The CDR3 nucleotides read TGTGCCAGCAGTTTTCTCCAGGGGGGTAAGGATGGCTACACCTTC.